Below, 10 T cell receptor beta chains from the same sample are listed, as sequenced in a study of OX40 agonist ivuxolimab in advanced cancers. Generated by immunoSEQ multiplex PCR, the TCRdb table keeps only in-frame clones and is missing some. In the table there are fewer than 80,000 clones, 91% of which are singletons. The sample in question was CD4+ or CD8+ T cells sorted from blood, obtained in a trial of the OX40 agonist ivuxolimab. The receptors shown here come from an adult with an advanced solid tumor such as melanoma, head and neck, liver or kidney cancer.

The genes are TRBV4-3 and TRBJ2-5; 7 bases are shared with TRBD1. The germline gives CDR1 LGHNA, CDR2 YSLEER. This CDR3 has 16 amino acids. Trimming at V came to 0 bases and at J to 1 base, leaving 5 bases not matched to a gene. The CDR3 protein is CASSQDRGLFQETQYF. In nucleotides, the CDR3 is TGCGCCAGCAGCCAAGATAGGGGGCTCTTCCAAGAGACCCAGTACTTC.

CDR3 amino acids: CASSDRDTGELFF. The CDR3 nucleotides are TGTGCCAGCAGTGACAGGGACACCGGGGAGCTGTTTTTT. This chain connects TRBV6-6 to TRBJ2-2; the match to TRBD1 covers 7 bases. V lost 5 bases and J lost 3; bases outside the gene matches: 0. The CDR3 is made up of 13 amino acids. The V gene's germline CDR1 is MNHNY and CDR2 SVGAGI (reference sequence).

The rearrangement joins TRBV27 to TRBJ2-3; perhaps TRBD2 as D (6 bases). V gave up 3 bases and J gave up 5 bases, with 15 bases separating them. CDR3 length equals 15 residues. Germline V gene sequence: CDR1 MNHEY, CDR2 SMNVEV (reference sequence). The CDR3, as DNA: TGTGCCAGCAGTTTGGGAGCGGGTGTGGGAGATACGCAGTATTTT. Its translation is CASSLGAGVGDTQYF.

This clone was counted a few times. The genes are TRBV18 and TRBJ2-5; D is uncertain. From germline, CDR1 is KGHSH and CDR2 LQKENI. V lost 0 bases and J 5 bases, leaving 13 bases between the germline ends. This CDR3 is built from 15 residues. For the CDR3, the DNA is TGTGCCAGCTCACCACCTCAGGCGGTGGGTGAGACCCAGTACTTC. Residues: CASSPPQAVGETQYF.

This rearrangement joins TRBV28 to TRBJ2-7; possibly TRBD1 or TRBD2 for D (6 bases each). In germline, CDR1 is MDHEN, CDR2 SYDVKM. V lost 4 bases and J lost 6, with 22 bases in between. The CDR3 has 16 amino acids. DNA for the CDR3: TGTGCCAGCAGTTCACCGGAGGGGGGCGAGGTACTCGAGCAGTACTTC. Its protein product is CASSSPEGGEVLEQYF.

CDR3 amino acids: CASSMAGANYGYTF. DNA for the CDR3: TGTGCCAGTAGTATGGCAGGGGCTAACTATGGCTACACCTTC. The rearrangement uses TRBV19 and TRBJ1-2; weak D call: TRBD1 (6 bases). CDR3 size: 14 residues. Germline CDR1 reads LNHDA; CDR2 reads SQIVND (reference sequence). Trimming removed 3 bases from V and 0 bases from J, with 8 bases in between.

For the CDR3, the DNA is TGTGCCAGCAGCTTAACTAGCGGGATTCCAGAGACCCAGTACTTC. Translated, it gives CASSLTSGIPETQYF. The gene calls are TRBV7-8 and TRBJ2-5; 10 nucleotides line up with TRBD2. This CDR3 spans 15 amino acids. CDR1 and CDR2 from the germline V gene are SGHVS and FQNEAQ. Trimming took 2 bases from V and 4 from J; bases not matched to a gene: 4.

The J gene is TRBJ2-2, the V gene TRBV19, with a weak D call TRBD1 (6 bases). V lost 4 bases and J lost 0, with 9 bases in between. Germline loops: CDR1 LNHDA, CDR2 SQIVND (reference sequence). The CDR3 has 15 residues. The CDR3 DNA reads TGTGCCAGTAGTACGAACAGGGCGAACACCGGGGAGCTGTTTTTT. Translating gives CASSTNRANTGELFF.

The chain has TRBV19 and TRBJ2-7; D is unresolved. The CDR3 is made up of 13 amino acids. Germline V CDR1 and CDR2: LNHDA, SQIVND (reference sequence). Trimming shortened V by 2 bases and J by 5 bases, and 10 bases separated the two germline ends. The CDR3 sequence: CASSIRTLDEQYF. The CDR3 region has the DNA TGTGCCAGTAGTATAAGAACCCTGGACGAGCAGTACTTC.

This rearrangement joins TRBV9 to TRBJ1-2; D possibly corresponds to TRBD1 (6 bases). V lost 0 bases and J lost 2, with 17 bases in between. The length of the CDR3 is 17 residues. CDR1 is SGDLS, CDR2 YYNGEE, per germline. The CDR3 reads CASSVATGGQSNYGYTF. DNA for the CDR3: TGTGCCAGCAGCGTAGCTACGGGGGGGCAGTCGAACTATGGCTACACCTTC. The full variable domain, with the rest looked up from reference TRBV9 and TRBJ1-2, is DSGVTQTPKHLITATGQRVTLRCSPRSGDLSVYWYQQSLDQGLQFLIQYYNGEERAKGNILERFSAQQFPDLHSELNLSSLELGDSALYFCASSVATGGQSNYGYTFGSGTRLTVV.